Following are 23 T cell receptor beta chains from one sample sequenced in a study of blood T cell repertoires in COVID-19. Here immunoSEQ multiplex PCR was the method, and the copy in TCRdb shows in-frame clones only, minus some. Among 200,000 to 250,000 clones listed, about 82% were seen once. Input material: peripheral blood. The receptors were sampled from a man of 80 years or more with acute or convalescent COVID-19.

This chain connects TRBV6-5 to TRBJ2-5; D is ambiguous. V gave up 5 bases and J gave up 5 bases, with 12 bases separating them. Germline assignment: CDR1 MNHEY and CDR2 SVGAGI. The CDR3 has 13 amino acids. CDR3 nucleotide sequence: TGTGCCAGCAGTAGTGGTTACGGGGAGACCCAGTACTTC. Residues: CASSSGYGETQYF.

The chain uses TRBV6-1 and TRBJ1-3, with unresolved D. Germline CDR1 is MNHNS and CDR2 is SASEGT. V was shortened by 1 base and J by 4 bases, with 5 bases between the two germline ends. The CDR3 totals 13 residues. CDR3 protein: CASSEEQGNTIYF. For the CDR3, the DNA is TGTGCCAGCAGTGAAGAACAGGGAAACACCATATATTTT.

The J gene is TRBJ2-1, the V gene TRBV3-1 (or the pseudogene TRBV3-2); the match to TRBD2 covers 14 bases. This CDR3 contains 15 residues. Looked up from germline, CDR1 is LGHDT and CDR2 is YNNKEL (reference sequence). The J segment lost 6 bases and the V segment lost 6 bases, leaving 4 bases of the junction unmatched. The CDR3 region is CASSPGLAGGNEQFF. In nucleotides, the CDR3 is TGTGCCAGCAGTCCCGGACTAGCGGGGGGCAATGAGCAGTTCTTC.

V usage is TRBV7-3 and J usage is TRBJ1-2, with 7 bases that match TRBD1. Germline lookup yields CDR1 SGHTA and CDR2 FQGTGA. This CDR3 spans 13 amino acids. V shed 4 bases and J 8 bases; nucleotides not matched to a gene: 7. As DNA, the CDR3 is TGTGCCAGCAGCTCCCGACAGGGTGAGGGCTACACCTTC. Protein product: CASSSRQGEGYTF.

The chain carries TRBV7-9 and TRBJ2-2; the D gene is possibly TRBD1 (5 bases). V lost 5 bases, J lost 7 bases, and 14 bases lay in between. CDR3 length: 14 amino acids. CDR1 SEHNR and CDR2 FQNEAQ come from the germline V gene (reference sequence). The CDR3 is CASSQDVRVGELFF. CDR3 coding DNA: TGTGCCAGCAGCCAAGACGTCAGGGTCGGGGAGCTGTTTTTT.

The chain combines TRBV10-3 with TRBJ1-1; D unclear. V gave up 0 bases and J gave up 11 bases, with 16 bases separating them. The germline V gene encodes CDR1 ENHRY and CDR2 SYGVKD. This CDR3 is 14 amino acids long. The chain's CDR3 is CAISESGESEGAFF. In DNA, the CDR3 is TGTGCCATCAGTGAGTCTGGGGAGTCGGAGGGCGCTTTCTTT.

In this sample, this clone turned up a few times. This chain connects TRBV19 to TRBJ2-7; 8 bases are shared with TRBD1. V lost 2 bases to trimming and J lost 7 bases; unmatched junction nucleotides: 16. This CDR3 spans 17 amino acids. CDR1 and CDR2 from the germline V gene are LNHDA and SQIVND (reference sequence). Here the CDR3 DNA reads TGTGCCAGTAGTATAAGGACAGGGAATGCTTTGGAGCGGGAGCAGTACTTC. It codes for CASSIRTGNALEREQYF.

The gene calls are TRBV28 and TRBJ1-6; 7 positions agree with TRBD1. From germline, CDR1 is MDHEN and CDR2 SYDVKM. The ends lost 7 bases at V and 8 bases at J; junction bases unmatched: 5. The CDR3 loop spans 13 amino acids. The CDR3 DNA is TGTGCCAGCATTCAGGGGGTGGATTCACCCCTCCACTTT. Translated: CASIQGVDSPLHF.

The rearrangement joins TRBV3-1 (or the pseudogene TRBV3-2) to TRBJ2-7, with a weak D call TRBD1 (6 bases). Between the trimmed V and J ends, which lost 4 bases and 3 bases, there was a span of 16 bases. This CDR3 has 15 residues. CDR1 is LGHDT, CDR2 YNNKEL, per germline (reference sequence). The CDR3 DNA follows: TGTGCCAGCAGCCTCCGGTGGACAGCCAACTACGAGCAGTACTTC. This codes for CASSLRWTANYEQYF.

There are a few counts of this clone. The J gene is TRBJ1-6, the V gene TRBV2; 8 nucleotides align to TRBD1. J was trimmed by 10 bases and V by 11 bases; bases with no gene match: 13. CDR1 SNHLY and CDR2 FYNNEI come from the germline V gene. There are 14 residues in the CDR3. In DNA, the CDR3 is TGTGCCTCCCTCCCAGGGGGCGCCCGATCACCCCTCCACTTT. It encodes CASLPGGARSPLHF. Supplemented by reference TRBV2 and TRBJ1-6, the full variable domain reads EPEVTQTPSHQVTQMGQEVILRCVPISNHLYFYWYRQILGQKVEFLVSFYNNEISEKSEIFDDQFSVERPDGSNFTLKIRSTKLEDSAMYFCASLPGGARSPLHFGNGTRLTVT.

The J gene is TRBJ2-5, the V gene TRBV6-6; 9 bases are shared with TRBD2. Trimming removed 0 bases from V and 5 bases from J; junction bases left unmatched: 7. Looked up from germline, CDR1 is MNHNY and CDR2 is SVGAGI (reference sequence). The CDR3 loop spans 16 amino acids. This CDR3 reads CASSYSSGGRWETQYF. Written as DNA, the CDR3 is TGTGCCAGCAGTTACTCAAGCGGGGGGCGATGGGAGACCCAGTACTTC.

Remarks on this clone: Other DNA sequences in the sample encode the same CDR3. The chain employs TRBV3-1 (or the pseudogene TRBV3-2) and TRBJ1-3, with D perhaps TRBD1 (6 bases). Trimming shortened V by 1 base and J by 4 bases, and 8 bases separated the two germline ends. Germline CDR1 reads LGHDT; CDR2 reads YNNKEL (reference sequence). CDR3 size: 14 residues. The DNA of the CDR3 is TGTGCCAGCAGCCAAGCGGGGGGCGGAAACACCATATATTTT. This translates into CASSQAGGGNTIYF.

This chain links TRBV25-1 with TRBJ1-6; 10 bases match TRBD1. This CDR3 is 15 amino acids long. Trimming removed 4 bases from V and 9 bases from J; junction bases left unmatched: 6. Germline-derived CDR1 and CDR2 are MGHDK and SYGVNS. CDR3 in amino acids: CASSVGDRGLSPLHF. CDR3 in DNA: TGTGCCAGCAGTGTAGGGGACAGGGGTCTTTCACCCCTCCACTTT.

The chain couples TRBV29-1 to TRBJ2-5; D gene unclear. The CDR3 length is 9 residues. V was clipped by 7 bases and J by 4 bases, with 4 bases between them. Per germline, CDR1 SQVTM and CDR2 ANQGSEA. The DNA for the CDR3 is TGCAGCGCCGGAGAGACCCAGTACTTC. Protein product: CSAGETQYF.

Only a few counts were recorded for this clone. The chain uses TRBV5-1 and TRBJ1-1, with unresolved D. Germline CDR1 and CDR2: SGHRS and YFSETQ. The CDR3 spans 15 residues. V lost 3 bases and J lost 4, with 16 bases in between. In DNA form, the CDR3 reads TGCGCCAGCAGCTCCGGAGTGGGAGGGATCACTGAAGCTTTCTTT. This encodes CASSSGVGGITEAFF.

This clone has a single count. The rearrangement uses TRBV15 and TRBJ2-7; TRBD1 aligns across 8 bases. V trimming: 4 bases; J trimming: 2 bases; junction bases outside the gene matches: 4. CDR3 length: 14 residues. In germline, CDR1 is LNHNV, CDR2 YYDKDF (reference sequence). In nucleotides, the CDR3 is TGTGCCACCAGCAATGACAGGGGACCCTACGAGCAGTACTTC. This codes for CATSNDRGPYEQYF.

This clone has just one count. The genes are TRBV5-4 and TRBJ2-1; 7 nucleotides agree with TRBD2. The CDR3 runs to 11 residues. The junction had 7 bases not matched to a gene; V was cut back by 7 bases and J by 12 bases. Looked up from germline, CDR1 is SGHNT and CDR2 is YYREEE (reference sequence). This CDR3 is CASSSGRGQFF. CDR3 sequence (DNA): TGTGCCAGCTCTAGCGGACGGGGGCAGTTCTTC. The full variable domain, completed using reference TRBV5-4 and TRBJ2-1, is ETGVTQSPTHLIKTRGQQVTLRCSSQSGHNTVSWYQQALGQGPQFIFQYYREEENGRGNFPPRFSGLQFPNYSSELNVNALELDDSALYLCASSSGRGQFFGPGTRLTVL.

The chain employs TRBV29-1 and TRBJ1-2, with TRBD1 identical over 7 bases. The length of the CDR3 is 14 residues. Germline loops: CDR1 SQVTM, CDR2 ANQGSEA. V lost 1 base and J lost 4; bases outside the gene matches: 6. The CDR3 here is CSVEGGQALYGYTF. CDR3 bases: TGCAGCGTTGAAGGCGGACAGGCCCTCTATGGCTACACCTTC.

The V gene is TRBV9, the J gene TRBJ2-1; TRBD2 might be the D (5 bases). The CDR3 length is 16 residues. Trimming left V 0 bases short and J 0 bases short, with 10 bases between. Per the germline V gene, CDR1 is SGDLS and CDR2 is YYNGEE. This chain's CDR3 is CASSVGAGSSYNEQFF. The CDR3 DNA reads as TGTGCCAGCAGCGTAGGGGCGGGCAGCTCCTACAATGAGCAGTTCTTC. Full variable domain (remainder filled in from reference TRBV9 and TRBJ2-1): DSGVTQTPKHLITATGQRVTLRCSPRSGDLSVYWYQQSLDQGLQFLIQYYNGEERAKGNILERFSAQQFPDLHSELNLSSLELGDSALYFCASSVGAGSSYNEQFFGPGTRLTVL.

The rearrangement links TRBV19 to TRBJ1-3; D perhaps matches TRBD1 (5 bases). Germline assignment: CDR1 LNHDA and CDR2 SQIVND (reference sequence). The CDR3 has 14 amino acids. Trimming pared 5 bases from V and 7 bases from J, leaving 15 bases between. CDR3 sequence reads: CASSVDTGGNTIYF. The CDR3 DNA follows: TGTGCCAGTAGTGTGGACACCGGAGGGAACACCATATATTTT.

This rearrangement joins TRBV5-1 to TRBJ2-5, with TRBD2 matching over 10 bases. Germline assignment: CDR1 SGHRS and CDR2 YFSETQ. There are 16 residues in the CDR3. The junction had 8 bases not matched to a gene; V was cut back by 2 bases and J by 4 bases. The DNA of the CDR3 is TGCGCCAGCAGCTTAAGGAGCGGGGGGGCTGGAGAGACCCAGTACTTC. Encoded protein: CASSLRSGGAGETQYF. The entire variable domain, with the rest obtained from reference TRBV5-1 and TRBJ2-5, is as follows: KAGVTQTPRYLIKTRGQQVTLSCSPISGHRSVSWYQQTPGQGLQFLFEYFSETQRNKGNFPGRFSGRQFSNSRSEMNVSTLELGDSALYLCASSLRSGGAGETQYFGPGTRLLVL.

This chain joins TRBV11-2 and TRBJ2-7; weak D call: TRBD1 (5 bases). Germline CDR1 reads SGHAT; CDR2 reads FQNNGV. The CDR3 runs to 17 residues. V was shortened by 2 bases and J by 2 bases, with 19 bases between the two germline ends. The DNA for the CDR3 is TGTGCCAGCAGCTTACTGTTCGGTGCAGGGATTACCTACGAGCAGTACTTC. Translated: CASSLLFGAGITYEQYF.

This sequence joins TRBV19 and TRBJ1-1; TRBD1 might be the D (5 bases). CDR1 and CDR2 from the germline V gene are LNHDA and SQIVND (reference sequence). This CDR3 spans 14 amino acids. The V gene lost 1 base and the J gene lost 4 bases, with 10 bases spanning the gap. The CDR3 DNA sequence: TGTGCCAGTAGTATAGTGGGGGGAGTCACTGAAGCTTTCTTT. This translates into CASSIVGGVTEAFF.